Shown below are 20 T cell receptor beta chains from a single sample sequenced in a study of regulatory T cells in long-lasting Graves disease. As to time point: newly diagnosed GD, antithyroid drugs for less than 3 months. PBMCs were the source of the RNA used for TCR sequencing. Building the TCR beta libraries relied on iRepertoire HTBI primers, and CDR3 regions underwent Arm-PCR. TCRdb reprocessed the multiplex PCR reads via MiXCR and lists one record per CDR3 protein. The sample has approximately 440,000 distinct CDR3 sequences; 15% to 20% are singletons. These data also featured in a second study, about T cells in Graves' hyperthyroidism and ophthalmopathy.

This material consisted of peripheral blood mononuclear cells (PBMCs), taken at new diagnosis, from a patient treated with antithyroid drugs. These receptors came from a middle-aged man with Graves disease.

This clonotype was detected once. A far larger clone lies a single base away; this is likely a read error. The rearrangement joins TRBV7-9 to TRBJ2-7; TRBD2 is a possible D gene (5 bases). V lost 3 bases, J lost 7 bases, and 22 bases lay in between. This CDR3 comprises 16 residues. Germline CDR1 is SEHNR and CDR2 is FQNEAQ (reference sequence). CDR3: CASSLSGPSSYNEQYF. CDR3 in DNA: TGTGCCAGCAGCTTGAGCGGCCCTAGCTCCTACAATGAGCAGTACTTC. Complete variable domain (other parts from reference TRBV7-9 and TRBJ2-7): DTGVSQNPRHKITKRGQNVTFRCDPISEHNRLYWYRQTLGQGPEFLTYFQNEAQLEKSRLLSDRFSAERPKGSFSTLEIQRTEQGDSAMYLCASSLSGPSSYNEQYFGPGTRLTVT.

The sample holds a few counts of this clonotype. V and J are TRBV6-1 and TRBJ2-7; D perhaps matches TRBD2 (5 bases). V dropped 6 bases and J dropped 3 bases, with 12 bases sitting between them. The CDR3 consists of 13 residues. Germline CDR1 MNHNS, CDR2 SASEGT. CDR3 in amino acids: CASRLQRNYEQYF. CDR3 sequence (DNA): TGTGCCAGCAGGCTGCAGCGGAACTACGAGCAGTACTTC.

In its sample, this clonotype was seen once. The V and J genes are TRBV6-2 or TRBV6-3 and TRBJ1-1, with 7 bases matching TRBD1. This CDR3 has 11 amino acids. The ends lost 5 bases at V and 10 bases at J; junction bases unmatched: 4. Germline CDR1 reads MNHEY; CDR2 reads SVGEGT. The CDR3 nucleotides read TGTGCCAGCAGTGATGGGACAGCAGCTTTCTTT. Protein product: CASSDGTAAFF.

This clonotype turned up a few times. The chain employs TRBV28 and TRBJ2-7; D tentatively reads TRBD1 or TRBD2 (5 bases each). The CDR3 loop spans 14 amino acids. Germline V gives CDR1 MDHEN, CDR2 SYDVKM. Trimming took 4 bases from V and 3 from J, leaving 13 bases between them. In nucleotides, the CDR3 is TGTGCCAGCAGTTGGGGGATCGGTCTCTACGAGCAGTACTTC. Its translation: CASSWGIGLYEQYF.

This clonotype has ten or more counts. The V and J genes are TRBV5-1 and TRBJ2-1, with a tentative D call TRBD2 (6 bases). This CDR3 is 15 amino acids long. CDR1 is SGHRS, CDR2 YFSETQ, per germline. Trimming took off 4 bases at V and 5 bases at J, with 16 bases between the two ends. CDR3 residues: CASSIRDSQNNEQFF. The DNA for the CDR3 is TGCGCCAGCAGCATCCGGGACTCCCAGAACAATGAGCAGTTCTTC.

A few counts support this clonotype. J is TRBJ1-6 and V is TRBV30; 8 bases line up with TRBD1. Unmatched junction bases numbered 8, after V lost 0 bases and J lost 10 bases. The CDR3 runs 15 residues. Germline V gene sequence: CDR1 GTSNPN, CDR2 SVGIG (reference sequence). The CDR3 region has the DNA TGTGCCTGGAGTGTACTGGGGACAGGTCTCTCACCCCTCCACTTT. Translation gives CAWSVLGTGLSPLHF.

This clonotype was counted at least ten times. V is TRBV27 and J is TRBJ2-7; 11 bases agree with TRBD2. Germline-derived CDR1 and CDR2 are MNHEY and SMNVEV (reference sequence). This CDR3 has 17 residues. V shed 2 bases and J 7 bases; nucleotides not matched to a gene: 13. This chain's CDR3 is CASSLTLAGGRGGEQYF. In DNA form, the CDR3 reads TGTGCCAGCAGTTTAACGCTAGCGGGAGGCCGCGGAGGAGAGCAGTACTTC.

This clonotype showed up just once. A much larger clone lies a single base off, so this may be a read error. The chain couples TRBV12-3 or TRBV12-4 to TRBJ2-3; D may be TRBD1 or TRBD2 (5 bases each). This CDR3 is 16 amino acids long. The CDR3 loop reads CVSSSARDDFTDTQYF. In nucleotides, the CDR3 is TGTGTCAGCAGTTCTGCCCGGGACGACTTCACAGATACGCAGTATTTT.

Comment on this clonotype: This may be a read error, as it is one base from a much larger clone. The rearrangement joins TRBV12-3 or TRBV12-4 to TRBJ2-7; 9 bases align to TRBD1. This CDR3 comprises 16 residues. Trimming at V came to 6 bases and at J to 7 bases, leaving 16 bases not matched to a gene. CDR3 DNA: TGTGCCAGCAGCCCATTCGGGACAGGGCTCTACAATGAGCAGTACTTC. Protein product: CASSPFGTGLYNEQYF.

The chain has TRBV27 and TRBJ2-7; D is unresolved. This CDR3 region has 15 residues. In germline, CDR1 is MNHEY, CDR2 SMNVEV (reference sequence). V was clipped by 0 bases and J by 7 bases, with 16 bases between them. CDR3 loop: CASSLSGRLVGEQYF. CDR3 coding DNA: TGTGCCAGCAGTTTATCTGGCAGGCTGGTGGGTGAGCAGTACTTC.

On this clonotype: This CDR3 fails to terminate in the conserved phenylalanine or tryptophan, so it likely reflects a read error. The chain combines TRBV6-2 or TRBV6-3 with TRBJ2-7, with 9 bases identical to TRBD2. The V segment lost 11 bases and the J segment 3 bases; nucleotides outside the gene matches: 11. The CDR3 has 14 amino acids. Germline V lookup: CDR1 MNHEY, CDR2 SVGEGT. CDR3 nucleotides: TGTGCCGCAGCCCCAGGAGCGGGAGGCTACGAGCAGTACCTC. This translates into CAAAPGAGGYEQYL.

At least ten counts were recorded for this clonotype. The V gene is TRBV12-3 or TRBV12-4, the J gene TRBJ2-7, with 7 positions matching TRBD2. The CDR3 contains 14 residues. Trimming removed 1 base from V and 1 base from J; junction bases left unmatched: 1. This chain's CDR3 is CASSLGTRSYEQYF. The DNA of the CDR3 is TGTGCCAGCAGTTTAGGGACTAGATCCTACGAGCAGTACTTC.

This chain links TRBV10-1 with TRBJ2-1; 7 nucleotides match TRBD2. Germline lookup yields CDR1 WNHNN and CDR2 SYGVQD (reference sequence). Unmatched junction bases numbered 5, after V lost 0 bases and J lost 9 bases. The CDR3 consists of 14 residues. CDR3: CASSESVAGSEQFF. The CDR3 DNA reads TGCGCCAGCAGTGAGTCGGTAGCGGGTTCTGAGCAGTTCTTC.

This clonotype was picked up many times. V and J are TRBV15 and TRBJ2-5; 7 positions match TRBD1. This CDR3 is 14 amino acids long. From germline, CDR1 is LNHNV and CDR2 YYDKDF (reference sequence). Trimming cost V 2 bases and J 5 bases; bases outside gene matches: 5. The CDR3 protein is CATSRQGVEETQYF. CDR3 DNA sequence: TGTGCCACCAGCAGACAGGGGGTCGAGGAGACCCAGTACTTC.

Details on this clonotype: One base away lies a much larger clone, so this may be a sequencing read error. The chain carries TRBV11-3 and TRBJ2-7, with 8 bases fitting TRBD2. CDR3 length equals 14 residues. V was clipped by 7 bases and J by 2 bases; unmatched bases: 7. The germline V gene has CDR1 SGHNT and CDR2 YENEEA. CDR3 DNA sequence: TGTGCCAGCAACCCATTAGCGGGGACCTACGAGCAGTACTTC. Residues: CASNPLAGTYEQYF. The whole variable domain, filled in from reference TRBV11-3 and TRBJ2-7, reads EAGVVQSPRYKIIEKKQPVAFWCNPISGHNTLYWYLQNLGQGPELLIRYENEEAVDDSQLPKDRFSAERLKGVDSTLKIQPAELGDSAVYLCASNPLAGTYEQYFGPGTRLTVT.

This clonotype was detected only a few times. Given a much more abundant clone one base away, this may be a read error. This chain links TRBV28 with TRBJ2-7, with TRBD2 as a possible D gene (5 bases). Germline V gene data show CDR1 as MDHEN and CDR2 as SYDVKM. The CDR3 sequence is 12 residues long. The V gene lost 8 bases and the J gene lost 7 bases, with 15 bases spanning the gap. The CDR3 coding sequence is TGTGCCAGCGGTACCAGGACTTCTGAGCAGTACTTC. It encodes CASGTRTSEQYF.

This clonotype was seen repeatedly, ten times or more. This chain links TRBV27 with TRBJ1-2, with D perhaps matching TRBD1 (5 bases). V lost 6 bases and J 4 bases, leaving 9 bases between the germline ends. CDR3 length equals 12 residues. Germline CDR1 reads MNHEY; CDR2 reads SMNVEV (reference sequence). The CDR3 reads CASRIDSYGYTF. The CDR3 DNA sequence: TGTGCCAGCAGGATAGACAGCTATGGCTACACCTTC.

The V call is TRBV19, the J call TRBJ1-1; D remains ambiguous. V was cut by 3 bases and J by 8 bases, with 13 bases left in between. CDR3 length: 13 residues. Germline CDR1 and CDR2: LNHDA and SQIVND (reference sequence). CDR3 nucleotide sequence: TGTGCCAGTAGTATTCTGGTCCCTGCGGAAGCTTTCTTT. Translation gives CASSILVPAEAFF.

This clonotype was found many times. The chain carries TRBV11-2 and TRBJ1-5; 10 bases are shared with TRBD1. The CDR3 has 13 amino acids. The V gene's germline CDR1 is SGHAT and CDR2 FQNNGV. V lost 4 bases, J lost 13 bases, and 7 bases stayed unmatched. Here the CDR3 DNA reads TGTGCCAGCAGCTCGATACCGGGACAGGGGCAGCATTTT. Translated, it gives CASSSIPGQGQHF.

This clonotype occurred many times. The rearrangement joins TRBV28 to TRBJ2-3, with TRBD2 identical over 16 bases. The germline gives CDR1 MDHEN, CDR2 SYDVKM. With V trimmed by 8 bases and J by 1 base, 6 bases remained unmatched. CDR3 length: 17 residues. CDR3 nucleotides: TGTGCCAGCGGGACTAGCGGGAGGGCCGGGGGCACAGATACGCAGTATTTT. It is translated as CASGTSGRAGGTDTQYF.